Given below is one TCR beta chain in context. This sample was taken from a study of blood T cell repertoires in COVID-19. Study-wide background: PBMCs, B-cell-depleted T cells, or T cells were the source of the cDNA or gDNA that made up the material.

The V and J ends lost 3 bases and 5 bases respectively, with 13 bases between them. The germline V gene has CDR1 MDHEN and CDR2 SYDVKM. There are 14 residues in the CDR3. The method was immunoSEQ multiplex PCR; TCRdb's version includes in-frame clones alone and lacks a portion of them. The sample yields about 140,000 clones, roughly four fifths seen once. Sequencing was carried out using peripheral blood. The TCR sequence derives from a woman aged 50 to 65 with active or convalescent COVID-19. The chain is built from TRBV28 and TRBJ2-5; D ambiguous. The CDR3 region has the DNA TGTGCCAGCAGTTTTTCCTCATCCCGGGAGACCCAGTACTTC. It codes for CASSFSSSRETQYF.